This T cell receptor beta chain stems from a study of human T cells and chemical hapten exposure. Losses at the gene ends were 3 bases for V and 3 bases for J; bases not matched to a gene: 11. CDR3 length: 16 amino acids. Germline CDR1 is SQVTM and CDR2 is ANQGSEA. One entry per CDR3 protein, called by TCRdb with MiXCR from the RACE reads. The sample consists of tens of thousands of distinct CDR3 sequences, approximately 10% of them appearing once. Regarding time point: patch test 3, about 24 weeks after DPC sensitization. Noted treatment: therapeutic diphenylcyclopropenone sensitization with weekly scalp DPC.

The sequences come from whole blood, collected in connection with sensitization to the hapten diphenylcyclopropenone (DPC). The clonotype originates from a woman aged 25 to 39 with alopecia areata. Some clones in this sample may be carry-over from other donors' samples. The chain employs TRBV29-1 and TRBJ2-7; 10 bases agree with TRBD2. In nucleotides, the CDR3 is TGCAGCGTTGAGGGAGCTAGCGGGAGCGGTGACTACGAGCAGTACTTC. It is translated as CSVEGASGSGDYEQYF.